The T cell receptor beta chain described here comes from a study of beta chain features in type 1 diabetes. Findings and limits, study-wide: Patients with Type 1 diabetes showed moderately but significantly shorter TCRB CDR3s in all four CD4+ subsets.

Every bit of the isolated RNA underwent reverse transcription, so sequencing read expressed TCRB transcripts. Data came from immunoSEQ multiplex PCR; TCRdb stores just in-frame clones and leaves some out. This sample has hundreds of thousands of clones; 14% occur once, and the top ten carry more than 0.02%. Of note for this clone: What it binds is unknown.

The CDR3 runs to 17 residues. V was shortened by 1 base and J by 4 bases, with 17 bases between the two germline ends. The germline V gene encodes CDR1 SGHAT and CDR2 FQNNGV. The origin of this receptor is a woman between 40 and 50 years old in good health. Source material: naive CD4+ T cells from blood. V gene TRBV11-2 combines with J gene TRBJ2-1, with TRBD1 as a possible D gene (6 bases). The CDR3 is CASSLGPRDIRYNEQFF. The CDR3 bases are TGTGCCAGCAGCTTAGGCCCGAGGGACATTCGATACAATGAGCAGTTCTTC.